Detailed here is one TCR beta chain. The method was immunoSEQ multiplex PCR; TCRdb's version includes in-frame clones alone and lacks a portion of them. The sample lists roughly 120,000 clones, roughly 82% seen once, with approximately 4.9% in the top ten. This specimen comes from a study of cytomegalovirus exposure and HLA in healthy donors. The CDR3 consists of 13 residues. V gave up 7 bases and J gave up 4 bases, with 11 bases separating them. The germline V gene has CDR1 MNHEY and CDR2 SVGAGI. Sequencing input: PBMCs. The receptor's source is a man between 18 and 29 years old in good health and CMV-seronegative. The rearrangement joins TRBV6-5 to TRBJ1-3, with a weak D call TRBD1 (5 bases). CDR3 bases: TGTGCCAGCAAAACGGGGGGAGGAAACACCATATATTTT. Translation gives CASKTGGGNTIYF.